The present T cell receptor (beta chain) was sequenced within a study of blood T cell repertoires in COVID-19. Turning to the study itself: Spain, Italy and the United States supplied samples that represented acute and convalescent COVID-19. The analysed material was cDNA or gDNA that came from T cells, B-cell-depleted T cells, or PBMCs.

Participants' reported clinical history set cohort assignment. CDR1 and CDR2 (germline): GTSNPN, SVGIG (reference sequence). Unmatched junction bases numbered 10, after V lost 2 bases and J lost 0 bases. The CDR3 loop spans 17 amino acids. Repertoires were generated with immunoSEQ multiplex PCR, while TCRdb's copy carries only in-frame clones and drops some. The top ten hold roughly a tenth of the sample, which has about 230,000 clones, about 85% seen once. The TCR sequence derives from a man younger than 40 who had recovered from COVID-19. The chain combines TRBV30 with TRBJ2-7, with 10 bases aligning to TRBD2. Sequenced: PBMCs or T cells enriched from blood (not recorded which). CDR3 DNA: TGTGCCTGGAGTAGGTACCGGACTAGCGGAGCCTCCTACGAGCAGTACTTC. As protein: CAWSRYRTSGASYEQYF.